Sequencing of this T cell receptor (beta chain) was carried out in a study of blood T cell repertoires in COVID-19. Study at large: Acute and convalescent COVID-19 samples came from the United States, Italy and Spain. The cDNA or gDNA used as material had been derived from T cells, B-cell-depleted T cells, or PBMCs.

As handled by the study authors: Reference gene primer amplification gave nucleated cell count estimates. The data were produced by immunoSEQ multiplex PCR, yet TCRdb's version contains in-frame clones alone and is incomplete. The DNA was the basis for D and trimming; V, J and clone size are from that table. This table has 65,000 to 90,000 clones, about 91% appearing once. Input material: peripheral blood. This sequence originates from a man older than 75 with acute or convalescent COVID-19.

The DNA of the CDR3 is TGTGCCAGCAGTGAAGGGGCTGGTGGCTACACCTTC. Translation gives CASSEGAGGYTF. This chain connects TRBV2 to TRBJ1-2; no definite D call. The CDR3 is 12 amino acids. The germline V and J ends were trimmed by 1 base and 7 bases, with 7 bases remaining between them. Germline lookup yields CDR1 SNHLY and CDR2 FYNNEI.